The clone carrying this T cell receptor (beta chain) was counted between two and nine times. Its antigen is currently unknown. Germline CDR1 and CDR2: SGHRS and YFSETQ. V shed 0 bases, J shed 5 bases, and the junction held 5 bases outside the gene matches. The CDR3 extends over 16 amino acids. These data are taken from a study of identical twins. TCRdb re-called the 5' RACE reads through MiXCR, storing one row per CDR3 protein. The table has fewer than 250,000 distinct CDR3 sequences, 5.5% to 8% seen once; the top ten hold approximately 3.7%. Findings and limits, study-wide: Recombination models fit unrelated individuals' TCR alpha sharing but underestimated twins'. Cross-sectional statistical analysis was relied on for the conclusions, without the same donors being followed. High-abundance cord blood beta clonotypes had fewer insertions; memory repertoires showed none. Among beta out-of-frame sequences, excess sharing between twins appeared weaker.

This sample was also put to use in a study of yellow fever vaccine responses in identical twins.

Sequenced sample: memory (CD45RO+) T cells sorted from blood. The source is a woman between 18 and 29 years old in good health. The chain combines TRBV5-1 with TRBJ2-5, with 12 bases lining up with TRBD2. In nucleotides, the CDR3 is TGCGCCAGCAGCTTGGAGCCTAGCGGGAGGGCCGAGACCCAGTACTTC. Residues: CASSLEPSGRAETQYF.